Given below is one T cell receptor beta chain in context. Its antigen is not known. Amplification yielded TCR beta CDR3 regions, with RNA transcripts as the source. TCR CDR3 underwent first-round RT-PCR with the HTBI primer set. Via MiXCR, TCRdb re-called the multiplex PCR reads, giving one row per CDR3 protein. Counted here are hundreds of thousands of distinct CDR3 sequences, roughly 15% occurring once; the ten biggest clones make up roughly 4.5%. The data belong to a study of T cells in Graves' hyperthyroidism and ophthalmopathy. Study information: Peripheral blood sampling occurred at initial diagnosis, before any treatment. Whole-study findings and limits: Most thyroid clonotypes expanded above 0.001 were also detected in blood.

The CDR3 runs to 14 residues. Germline assignment: CDR1 KGHSH and CDR2 LQKENI. The germline V and J ends were trimmed by 2 bases and 4 bases, with 9 bases remaining between them. Sequenced: blood. The rearrangement uses TRBV18 and TRBJ1-5; D gene ambiguous. The receptor comes from a woman between 35 and 50 years old with Graves' ophthalmopathy. Here the CDR3 DNA reads TGTGCCAGCTCACCAGAGGCAGTTAATCAGCCCCAGCATTTT. Translation gives CASSPEAVNQPQHF.